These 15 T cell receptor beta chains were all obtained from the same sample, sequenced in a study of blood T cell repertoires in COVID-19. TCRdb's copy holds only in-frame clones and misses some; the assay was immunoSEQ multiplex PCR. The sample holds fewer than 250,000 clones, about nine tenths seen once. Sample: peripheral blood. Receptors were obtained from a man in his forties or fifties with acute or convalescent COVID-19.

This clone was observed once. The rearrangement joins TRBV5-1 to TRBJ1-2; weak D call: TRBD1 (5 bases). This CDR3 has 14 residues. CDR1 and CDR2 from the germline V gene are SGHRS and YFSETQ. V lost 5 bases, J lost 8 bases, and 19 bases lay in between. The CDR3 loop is CASRVGTEEGGYTF. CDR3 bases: TGCGCCAGCAGGGTGGGGACCGAGGAGGGAGGCTACACCTTC.

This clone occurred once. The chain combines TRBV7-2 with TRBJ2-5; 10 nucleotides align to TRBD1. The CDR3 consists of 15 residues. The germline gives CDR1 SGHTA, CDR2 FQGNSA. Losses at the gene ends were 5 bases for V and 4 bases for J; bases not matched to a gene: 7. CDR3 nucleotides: TGTGCCAGCAGCCAACTAGACAGGGGGCGAGAGACCCAGTACTTC. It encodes CASSQLDRGRETQYF.

CDR3 region: CASTRQGREEEKLFF. DNA for the CDR3: TGTGCCAGCACTAGACAGGGGAGGGAAGAAGAAAAACTGTTTTTT. V gene TRBV2 combines with J gene TRBJ1-4; TRBD1 matches 8 bases. The length of the CDR3 is 15 residues. V gave up 7 bases and J gave up 8 bases; unmatched junction bases: 12. The V gene's germline CDR1 is SNHLY and CDR2 FYNNEI.

The CDR3 DNA reads TGTGCCATCAGTTCATTCGGACAGGGCAATTCCTACGAGCAGTACTTC. Translated: CAISSFGQGNSYEQYF. This chain links TRBV10-3 with TRBJ2-7; 8 bases are shared with TRBD1. The junction had 10 bases not matched to a gene; V was cut back by 5 bases and J by 1 base. This CDR3 spans 16 amino acids. Germline CDR1 reads ENHRY; CDR2 reads SYGVKD.

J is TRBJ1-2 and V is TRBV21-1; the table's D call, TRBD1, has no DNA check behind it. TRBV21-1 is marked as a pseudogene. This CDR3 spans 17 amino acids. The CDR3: CASSNRTVVLFNYGYTF. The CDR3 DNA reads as TGTGCCAGCAGCAATAGGACAGTCGTATTATTTAACTATGGCTACACCTTC.

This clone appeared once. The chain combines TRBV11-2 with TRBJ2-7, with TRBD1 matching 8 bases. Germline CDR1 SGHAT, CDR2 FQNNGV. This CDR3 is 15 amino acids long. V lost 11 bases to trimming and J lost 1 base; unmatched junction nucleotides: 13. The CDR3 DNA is TGTGCCCCAGAGGGCAGGGGGCGGAAGTCCTACGAGCAGTACTTC. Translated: CAPEGRGRKSYEQYF.

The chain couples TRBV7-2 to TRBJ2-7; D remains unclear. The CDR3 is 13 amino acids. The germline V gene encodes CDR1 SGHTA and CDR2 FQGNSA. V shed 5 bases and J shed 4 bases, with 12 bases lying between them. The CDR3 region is CASSAAPGYEQYF. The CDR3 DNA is TGTGCCAGCAGCGCCGCCCCCGGGTACGAGCAGTACTTC.

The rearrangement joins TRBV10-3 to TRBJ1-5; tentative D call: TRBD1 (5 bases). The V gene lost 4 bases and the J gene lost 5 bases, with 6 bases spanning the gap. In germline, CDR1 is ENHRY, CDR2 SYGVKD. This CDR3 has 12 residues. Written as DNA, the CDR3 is TGTGCCATCAGTGCGACAGATCAGCCCCAGCATTTT. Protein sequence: CAISATDQPQHF.

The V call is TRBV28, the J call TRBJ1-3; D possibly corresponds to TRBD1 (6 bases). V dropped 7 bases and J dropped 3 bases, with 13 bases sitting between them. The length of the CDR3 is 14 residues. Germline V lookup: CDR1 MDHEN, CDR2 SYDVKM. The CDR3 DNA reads TGTGCCAGCACCGAACAGGGAATTGGAAACACCATATATTTT. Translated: CASTEQGIGNTIYF.

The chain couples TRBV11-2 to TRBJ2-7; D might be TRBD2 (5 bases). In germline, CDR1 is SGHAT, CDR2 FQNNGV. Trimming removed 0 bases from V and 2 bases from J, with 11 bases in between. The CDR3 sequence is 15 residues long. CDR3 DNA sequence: TGTGCCAGCAGCTTAGAACTAGGAATTACCTACGAGCAGTACTTC. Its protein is CASSLELGITYEQYF.

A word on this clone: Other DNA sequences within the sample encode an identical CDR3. CDR3 nucleotide sequence: TGTGCCAGCTCACCTGGACAGGACACTGAAGCTTTCTTT. Translation gives CASSPGQDTEAFF. V gene TRBV18 combines with J gene TRBJ1-1; TRBD1 agrees at 7 bases. The CDR3 is made up of 13 amino acids. J was trimmed by 3 bases and V by 3 bases; bases with no gene match: 1. Germline V gene lookup returns CDR1 KGHSH and CDR2 LQKENI.

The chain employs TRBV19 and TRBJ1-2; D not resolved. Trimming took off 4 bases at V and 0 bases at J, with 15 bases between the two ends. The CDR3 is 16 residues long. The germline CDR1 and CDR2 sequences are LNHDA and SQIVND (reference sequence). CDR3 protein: CASSRAMIQANYGYTF. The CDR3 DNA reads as TGTGCCAGTAGTAGGGCGATGATTCAAGCTAACTATGGCTACACCTTC.

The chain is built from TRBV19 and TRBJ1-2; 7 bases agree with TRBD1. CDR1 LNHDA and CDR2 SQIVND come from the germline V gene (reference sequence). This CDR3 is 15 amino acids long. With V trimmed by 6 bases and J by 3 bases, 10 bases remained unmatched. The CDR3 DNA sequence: TGTGCCAGTAGGGGCCAGGGGGTAACCTACTATGGCTACACCTTC. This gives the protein CASRGQGVTYYGYTF.

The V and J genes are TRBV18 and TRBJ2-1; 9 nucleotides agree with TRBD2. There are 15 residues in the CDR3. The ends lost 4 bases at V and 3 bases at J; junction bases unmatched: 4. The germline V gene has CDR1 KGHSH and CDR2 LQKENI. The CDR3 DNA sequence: TGTGCCAGCTCACTGACTAGCGGAGACTACAATGAGCAGTTCTTC. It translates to CASSLTSGDYNEQFF.

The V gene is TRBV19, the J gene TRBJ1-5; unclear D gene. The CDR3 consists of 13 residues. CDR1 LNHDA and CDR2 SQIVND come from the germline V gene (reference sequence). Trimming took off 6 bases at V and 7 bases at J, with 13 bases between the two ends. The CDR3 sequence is CASSTPPGQPQHF. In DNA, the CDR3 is TGTGCCAGTAGCACACCTCCAGGACAGCCCCAGCATTTT.